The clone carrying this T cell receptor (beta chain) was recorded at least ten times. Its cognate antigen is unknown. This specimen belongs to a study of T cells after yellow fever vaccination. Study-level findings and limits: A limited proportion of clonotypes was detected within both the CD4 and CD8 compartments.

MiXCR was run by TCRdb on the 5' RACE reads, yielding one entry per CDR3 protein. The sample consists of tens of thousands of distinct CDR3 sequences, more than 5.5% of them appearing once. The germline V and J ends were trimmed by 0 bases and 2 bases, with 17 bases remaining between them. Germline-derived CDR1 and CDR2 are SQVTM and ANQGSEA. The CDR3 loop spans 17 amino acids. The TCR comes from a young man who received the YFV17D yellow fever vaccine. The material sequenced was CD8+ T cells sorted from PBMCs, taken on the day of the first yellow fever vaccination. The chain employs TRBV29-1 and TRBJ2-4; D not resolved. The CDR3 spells CSVEEPLWGLPKNIQYF. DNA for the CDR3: TGCAGCGTTGAAGAGCCCCTATGGGGTCTACCCAAAAACATTCAGTACTTC.